A selection of T cell receptor beta chains follows, all from one sample in a study of T cells in tuberculosis. Using immunoSEQ multiplex PCR, the repertoire was profiled, and TCRdb retains in-frame clones only, with some absent. The data contain around 49,000 clones, about 95% of them singletons. The sequencing used PBMCs, collected at tuberculosis diagnosis. These receptors came from an adult with tuberculosis. Both conserved end residues are part of each CDR3. Fields, in order: D gene, CDR3 length, V gene, clone size, J gene, CDR3 DNA, CDR3 protein. A D gene is named only where the DNA matches it firmly. Clone size appears in some rows only: once, few, many, or a class for an expanded clone.

>TRBD1|13|TRBV7-9|NA|TRBJ1-6
TGTGCCAGCAGCTTTGAGGGGGCTGGGACCCTCCACTTT
CASSFEGAGTLHF
>NA|14|TRBV10-2|NA|TRBJ2-7
TGCGCCAGCAGTGAGCCTAGCCGTCCCTACGAGCAGTACTTC
CASSEPSRPYEQYF
>NA|15|TRBV15|NA|TRBJ1-4
TGTGCCACCAGCCATTACGGGGGAACTAATGAAAAACTGTTTTTT
CATSHYGGTNEKLFF
>TRBD2|17|TRBV9|NA|TRBJ2-3
TGTGCCAGCAGCCTGACAACGATTAGCGGGAGTACAGATACGCAGTATTTT
CASSLTTISGSTDTQYF
>TRBD1|15|TRBV11-2|NA|TRBJ2-7
TGTGCCAGCAGCCTCCTATGGACAGGGGGCTACGAGCAGTACTTC
CASSLLWTGGYEQYF
>NA|15|TRBV19|NA|TRBJ1-1
TGTGCCAGTAGTTTTACACCCAGGGGACCCACTGAAGCTTTCTTT
CASSFTPRGPTEAFF
>NA|14|TRBV27|NA|TRBJ2-1
TGTGCCAGCAGTTTATCGGGCGACAGGAATGAGCAGTTCTTC
CASSLSGDRNEQFF
>TRBD1|17|TRBV30|NA|TRBJ2-5
TGTGCCTGGAGTGAAGGACAGGGATGGGGTATTGGAGAGACCCAGTACTTC
CAWSEGQGWGIGETQYF
>NA|14|TRBV5-4|once|TRBJ2-2
TGTGCCAGCAGCTTCGGAGGGATCGGCGGGGAGCTGTTTTTT
CASSFGGIGGELFF
>TRBD1|14|TRBV18|NA|TRBJ2-7
TGTGCCAGCTCACCGACAGGGCTCTCCTACGAGCAGTACTTC
CASSPTGLSYEQYF
>TRBD2|17|TRBV7-6|NA|TRBJ2-3
TGTGCCAGCAGCCGAGGGACTAGCGGGAGGGGACCAGATACGCAGTATTTT
CASSRGTSGRGPDTQYF
>TRBD2|16|TRBV27|NA|TRBJ2-1
TGTGCCAGCAGTTTATGGGCGGGAGCGTATTACAATGAGCAGTTCTTC
CASSLWAGAYYNEQFF
>NA|13|TRBV6-6|NA|TRBJ1-2
TGTGCCAGCAGTTACTCCCGGGGTGACGGCTACACCTTC
CASSYSRGDGYTF
>TRBD1|15|TRBV5-5|NA|TRBJ1-2
TGTGCCAGCAGCTTGGGAGGACAGGGGGACGGTGGCTACACCTTC
CASSLGGQGDGGYTF
>NA|13|TRBV7-8|NA|TRBJ1-2
TGTGCCAGCAGCTTGATGGACAGCTATGGCTACACCTTC
CASSLMDSYGYTF
>TRBD1|17|TRBV28|NA|TRBJ1-1
TGTGCCAGCACCCACCGGAGGACAGGGGACCTGAACACTGAAGCTTTCTTT
CASTHRRTGDLNTEAFF
>NA|14|TRBV30|NA|TRBJ2-7
TGTGCCTGGAGTGTACTGGGGGGGGCAGCCGAGCAGTACTTC
CAWSVLGGAAEQYF
>NA|14|TRBV5-4|NA|TRBJ2-1
TGTGCCAGCAGCCCCGCATCAGGGAACAATGAGCAGTTCTTC
CASSPASGNNEQFF
>NA|12|TRBV28|NA|TRBJ2-1
TGTGCCAGCAGGGTAGTCTCCAATGAGCAGTTCTTC
CASRVVSNEQFF
>TRBD2|16|TRBV5-8|NA|TRBJ2-3
TGTGCCAGCAGCTTGTCACTAGCGGGAGCTACAGATACGCAGTATTTT
CASSLSLAGATDTQYF
>TRBD1|15|TRBV28|NA|TRBJ1-4
TGTGCCAGCAGTTTAGGGACAGGGGGTTTGGAAAAACTGTTTTTT
CASSLGTGGLEKLFF
>NA|14|TRBV6-5|NA|TRBJ1-1
TGTGCCAGCAGTTACGGGGGGTCGGACACTGAAGCTTTCTTT
CASSYGGSDTEAFF
>TRBD1|13|TRBV7-8|NA|TRBJ2-7
TGTGCCAGCAGCCGAGACAGGGTTTACGAGCAGTACTTC
CASSRDRVYEQYF
>TRBD2|16|TRBV9|once|TRBJ2-1
TGTGCCAGCAGCTCAGGCTCTAGCGGGAGGGCCAATGAGCAGTTCTTC
CASSSGSSGRANEQFF
>NA|14|TRBV5-1|NA|TRBJ2-3
TGCGCCAGCAGCGTTGGAGCCTACACAGATACGCAGTATTTT
CASSVGAYTDTQYF
>TRBD1|15|TRBV10-3|NA|TRBJ1-1
TGTGCCATCAGTGAGTTGACAGGGACGGGGACTGAAGCTTTCTTT
CAISELTGTGTEAFF
>NA|13|TRBV27|NA|TRBJ2-7
TGTGCCAGCAGTTCCATAGTCTCCTACGAGCAGTACTTC
CASSSIVSYEQYF
>NA|11|TRBV7-2|NA|TRBJ2-7
TGTGCCAGCAGCCAACAGGGAGTGCAGTACTTC
CASSQQGVQYF
>NA|16|TRBV7-2|NA|TRBJ1-1
TGTGCCAGCAGCTTATTCAGGGCCACGATTAACACTGAAGCTTTCTTT
CASSLFRATINTEAFF
>NA|11|TRBV5-1|NA|TRBJ2-3
TGCGCCAGCAGAGAACTAGATACGCAGTATTTT
CASRELDTQYF
>TRBD2|16|TRBV5-8|NA|TRBJ2-5
TGTGCCAGCAGCTCTGGACTAGCGGAGACTCAAGAGACCCAGTACTTC
CASSSGLAETQETQYF
>NA|16|TRBV28|NA|TRBJ1-2
TGTGCCAGCATCCCCCAACCCGGCTCAGGGGACTATGGCTACACCTTC
CASIPQPGSGDYGYTF
>NA|12|TRBV2|NA|TRBJ2-1
TGTGCCAGCAGTGTTGGTTCAGGTGAGCAGTTCTTC
CASSVGSGEQFF
>NA|14|TRBV10-3|once|TRBJ1-2
TGTGCCATCAGTGAGTCAGGGGAGGAGGATGGCTACACCTTC
CAISESGEEDGYTF
>NA|12|TRBV6-5|NA|TRBJ1-5
TGTGCCAGCAGTTACGCGGGGCAGCCCCAGCATTTT
CASSYAGQPQHF
>TRBD1|11|TRBV20-1|NA|TRBJ2-7
TGCAGCTTCAGGGGGCGCTACGAGCAGTACTTC
CSFRGRYEQYF
>TRBD2|16|TRBV9|NA|TRBJ2-1
TGTGCCAGCAGCGCCCTTTGGACTAGCGGGGACAATGAGCAGTTCTTC
CASSALWTSGDNEQFF